By proportion, the clone carrying this T cell receptor beta chain is medium-sized. Its matching antigen is unknown. TCRdb keeps only in-frame clones here, not all; method: immunoSEQ multiplex PCR. The sample contains 80,000 to 100,000 clones, roughly 82% of which appear only once. The time point here: baseline, week 1 (first vaccination visit). The treatment was: pre-vaccination baseline after standard-of-care therapy. New IDH1-mutant, ATRX-lost WHO grade 3 or 4 astrocytomas occurred in donors. This sample is drawn from a study of a mutant IDH1 vaccine in newly diagnosed glioma. Whole-study results and caveats: Immune responses induced by vaccination arose in 93.3% of the patients.

V was shortened by 5 bases and J by 5 bases, with 9 bases between the two germline ends. The CDR3 runs 11 residues. The germline gives CDR1 DFQATT, CDR2 SNEGSKA (reference sequence). The genes are TRBV20-1 and TRBJ1-2; TRBD1 is a possible D gene (5 bases). This material consisted of PBMCs, taken from a glioma patient treated with radiotherapy, temozolomide or both. This clonotype was obtained from a man aged 35-49 years with glioma. Some clones in this sample may be carry-over from other donors' samples. The CDR3, as DNA: TGCAGTGCTCAGGGATTGTATGGCTACACCTTC. It translates to CSAQGLYGYTF.